A single sample is the source of the 31 T cell receptor beta chains below, sequenced in a study of blood T cell repertoires in COVID-19. Produced via immunoSEQ multiplex PCR; TCRdb's table is partial and in-frame only. Among 400,000 to 450,000 clones, around 88% were seen once, and the ten largest hold 10% to 15%. Sequencing was performed on peripheral blood. These receptors originate from a woman aged 50 to 60 with COVID-19, enrolled during active disease.

The CDR3 loop is CASSLDRVDAGANVLTF. In nucleotides, the CDR3 is TGTGCCAGCAGCTTGGACAGGGTAGATGCCGGGGCCAACGTCCTGACTTTC. The chain carries TRBV5-4 and TRBJ2-6; D possibly corresponds to TRBD1 (6 bases). This CDR3 comprises 17 residues. Germline V gives CDR1 SGHNT, CDR2 YYREEE (reference sequence). V lost 0 bases to trimming and J lost 4 bases, with 14 bases between them.

J is TRBJ2-6 and V is TRBV30, with D tentatively TRBD1 (6 bases). The V gene lost 5 bases and the J gene lost 0 bases, with 23 bases spanning the gap. Looked up from germline, CDR1 is GTSNPN and CDR2 is SVGIG (reference sequence). This CDR3 has 19 amino acids. This CDR3 reads CAWRMEQGILTSGANVLTF. The CDR3, as DNA: TGTGCCTGGCGGATGGAACAGGGAATTCTCACCTCTGGGGCCAACGTCCTGACTTTC. The whole variable domain, remainder taken from reference TRBV30 and TRBJ2-6, is SQTIHQWPATLVQPVGSPLSLECTVEGTSNPNLYWYRQAAGRGLQLLFYSVGIGQISSEVPQNLSASRPQDRQFILSSKKLLLSDSGFYLCAWRMEQGILTSGANVLTFGAGSRLTVL.

In DNA form, the CDR3 reads TGTGCCAGTAGTATTCAAGGAGACTACGAGCAGTACTTC. It translates to CASSIQGDYEQYF. The V gene is TRBV19, the J gene TRBJ2-7; D remains ambiguous. Per germline, CDR1 LNHDA and CDR2 SQIVND (reference sequence). Deletions cut 3 bases from V and 3 bases from J, with 9 bases between. The CDR3 contains 13 residues.

The chain is built from TRBV28 and TRBJ2-1; D may be TRBD2 (7 bases). With 8 bases removed from V and 7 bases from J, the gap between germline ends came to 15 bases. This CDR3 region has 13 residues. CDR1 is MDHEN, CDR2 SYDVKM, per germline. CDR3 region: CASRGAGDNEQFF. For the CDR3, the DNA is TGTGCCAGCCGGGGGGCCGGGGATAATGAGCAGTTCTTC.

This clone was seen a single time. The chain combines TRBV25-1 with TRBJ1-1; D is ambiguous. The CDR3 covers 14 residues. Germline-derived CDR1 and CDR2 are MGHDK and SYGVNS. V was shortened by 4 bases and J by 0 bases, with 9 bases between the two germline ends. The CDR3 bases are TGTGCCAGCAGTGCTCTGGGCGTGAACACTGAAGCTTTCTTT. Its translation is CASSALGVNTEAFF.

This clone was detected a few times. V usage is TRBV6-5 and J usage is TRBJ2-5; 7 positions agree with TRBD2. V was clipped by 5 bases and J by 5 bases; unmatched bases: 8. In germline, CDR1 is MNHEY, CDR2 SVGAGI. This CDR3 comprises 14 residues. The DNA for the CDR3 is TGTGCCAGCAGTACCGGACTAGTGGGGGAGACCCAGTACTTC. Translated, it gives CASSTGLVGETQYF.

Note on this clone: The same CDR3 also results from other DNA sequences found in this sample. The chain couples TRBV19 to TRBJ1-1; TRBD1 might be the D (6 bases). CDR1 is LNHDA and CDR2 is SQIVND in the germline V gene (reference sequence). CDR3 length: 13 residues. The germline V and J ends were trimmed by 6 bases and 3 bases, with 11 bases remaining between them. The CDR3 nucleotides read TGTGCCAGTAGCTCAAACAGGGACACTGAAGCTTTCTTT. Residues: CASSSNRDTEAFF.

The rearrangement joins TRBV30 to TRBJ1-6; D is perhaps TRBD1 (6 bases). This CDR3 is built from 16 residues. Germline V CDR1 and CDR2: GTSNPN, SVGIG (reference sequence). The ends were cut back, 4 bases at V and 0 bases at J, with 13 bases in the middle. DNA for the CDR3: TGTGCCTGGACCATGGACAGATACTCCTATAATTCACCCCTCCACTTT. This codes for CAWTMDRYSYNSPLHF.

The chain combines TRBV18 with TRBJ2-1; 8 bases map to TRBD1. This CDR3 region has 13 residues. The germline CDR1 and CDR2 sequences are KGHSH and LQKENI. The ends lost 1 base at V and 7 bases at J; junction bases unmatched: 0. The DNA for the CDR3 is TGTGCCAGCTCACCACGGGACAGGAATGAGCAGTTCTTC. Translating it yields CASSPRDRNEQFF.

CDR3 sequence: CASMVLSGNTGELFF. DNA of the CDR3: TGTGCCAGCATGGTCCTATCCGGGAACACCGGGGAGCTGTTTTTT. The chain couples TRBV6-5 to TRBJ2-2; D ambiguous. Germline assignment: CDR1 MNHEY and CDR2 SVGAGI. V lost 7 bases, J lost 1 base, and 13 bases lay in between. The CDR3 contains 15 residues.

The rearrangement uses TRBV5-4 and TRBJ2-1, with 9 positions matching TRBD2. There are 13 residues in the CDR3. Trimming removed 4 bases from V and 9 bases from J; junction bases left unmatched: 5. Germline assignment: CDR1 SGHNT and CDR2 YYREEE (reference sequence). This chain's CDR3 is CASSVEAGGEQFF. The CDR3 DNA reads as TGTGCCAGCAGCGTCGAAGCGGGGGGTGAGCAGTTCTTC.

The gene calls are TRBV12-5 and TRBJ2-5, with 8 bases fitting TRBD2. V dropped 6 bases and J dropped 5; count of bases not matched to a gene: 5. The CDR3 is 13 amino acids. Germline V gene lookup returns CDR1 LGHNT and CDR2 FRNRAP. CDR3 region: CASGGGAFETQYF. DNA of the CDR3: TGTGCTAGTGGCGGGGGGGCCTTTGAGACCCAGTACTTC. Using reference TRBV12-5 and TRBJ2-5 for the parts outside the CDR3, the full variable domain is DARVTQTPRHKVTEMGQEVTMRCQPILGHNTVFWYRQTMMQGLELLAYFRNRAPLDDSGMPKDRFSAEMPDATLATLKIQPSEPRDSAVYFCASGGGAFETQYFGPGTRLLVL.

The V and J genes are TRBV5-1 and TRBJ1-4; no definite D call. The CDR3 sequence is 13 residues long. V was clipped by 4 bases and J by 5 bases, with 9 bases between them. Germline V CDR1 and CDR2: SGHRS, YFSETQ. The CDR3 nucleotides are TGCGCCAGCAGCCCAGGACTGAATGAAAAACTGTTTTTT. Protein: CASSPGLNEKLFF. Using reference TRBV5-1 and TRBJ1-4 for the parts outside the CDR3, the full variable domain is KAGVTQTPRYLIKTRGQQVTLSCSPISGHRSVSWYQQTPGQGLQFLFEYFSETQRNKGNFPGRFSGRQFSNSRSEMNVSTLELGDSALYLCASSPGLNEKLFFGSGTQLSVL.

This sequence joins TRBV25-1 and TRBJ1-2, with a weak D call TRBD1 (6 bases). CDR1 is MGHDK, CDR2 SYGVNS, per germline. Trimming stripped 8 bases from V and 8 bases from J, with 21 bases between. The CDR3 runs 14 residues. CDR3 protein: CASLAGQFPWGYTF. In nucleotides, the CDR3 is TGTGCCAGCCTAGCCGGACAGTTCCCCTGGGGCTACACCTTC.

This chain connects TRBV5-5 to TRBJ1-3; TRBD1 is a possible D gene (5 bases). Germline lookup yields CDR1 SGHKS and CDR2 YYEKEE (reference sequence). Trimming removed 4 bases at V and 8 bases at J, with 16 bases between. This CDR3 has 14 amino acids. The CDR3 is CASSPGHVGDTIYF. The CDR3 coding sequence is TGTGCCAGCAGCCCCGGACATGTCGGAGACACCATATATTTT.

This chain uses TRBV5-5 with TRBJ1-5, with TRBD1 matching 7 bases. CDR1 is SGHKS and CDR2 is YYEKEE in the germline V gene (reference sequence). Trimming removed 1 base from V and 6 bases from J; junction bases left unmatched: 10. This CDR3 is 16 amino acids long. Written as DNA, the CDR3 is TGTGCCAGCAGCTTGACAGGGGTGTCGTGGCGTCAGCCCCAGCATTTT. The encoded protein is CASSLTGVSWRQPQHF.

The chain employs TRBV19 and TRBJ1-2; a possible D gene is TRBD1 (6 bases). This CDR3 has 13 amino acids. Per germline, CDR1 LNHDA and CDR2 SQIVND (reference sequence). V was cut by 5 bases and J by 7 bases, with 14 bases left in between. CDR3 in amino acids: CASSQGFISGYTF. CDR3 nucleotides: TGTGCCAGTAGTCAGGGGTTCATTAGTGGCTACACCTTC.

This chain links TRBV10-3 with TRBJ2-3, with TRBD2 identical over 9 bases. The CDR3 extends over 15 amino acids. Trimming removed 6 bases from V and 7 bases from J; junction bases left unmatched: 11. Looked up from germline, CDR1 is ENHRY and CDR2 is SYGVKD. CDR3 sequence: CAISELGRGGNTQYF. The CDR3 region has the DNA TGTGCCATCAGCGAACTAGGGCGGGGGGGAAATACGCAGTATTTT.

This clone has a single count. This CDR3 is CASSYSPSYGYTF. Here the CDR3 DNA reads TGTGCCAGCAGTTACTCGCCCAGCTATGGCTACACCTTC. The chain combines TRBV6-5 with TRBJ1-2, with no clear D. The CDR3 is made up of 13 amino acids. The germline V gene has CDR1 MNHEY and CDR2 SVGAGI. Trimming took off 0 bases at V and 4 bases at J, with 6 bases between the two ends.

In its sample, this clone was seen a few times. The V gene is TRBV7-9, the J gene TRBJ2-3, with 9 bases that match TRBD2. Germline V CDR1 and CDR2: SEHNR, FQNEAQ (reference sequence). V lost 5 bases, J lost 1 base, and 10 bases stayed unmatched. The CDR3 sequence is 17 residues long. Written as DNA, the CDR3 is TGTGCCAGCAGCCCCGGACCCGCGGGGGGGGGCACAGATACGCAGTATTTT. This translates into CASSPGPAGGGTDTQYF.

The CDR3 DNA reads TGTGCCAGCAGCCCTAGACTAGCGGGGATCTCGTTCTTC. Its protein product is CASSPRLAGISFF. The chain uses TRBV3-1 (or the pseudogene TRBV3-2) and TRBJ2-1; 11 bases fit TRBD2. V was pared by 4 bases and J by 15 bases, with 8 bases of the junction left unmatched. Germline CDR1 is LGHDT and CDR2 is YNNKEL (reference sequence). This CDR3 region has 13 residues.

This rearrangement joins TRBV12-3 or TRBV12-4 to TRBJ1-2; D not resolved. The CDR3 length is 11 residues. V was trimmed by 3 bases and J by 8 bases, leaving 7 bases between them. CDR3 nucleotides: TGTGCCAGCAGTTTCGCGGGGGGCTACACCTTC. This codes for CASSFAGGYTF.

The chain has TRBV9 and TRBJ2-1; tentative D call: TRBD1 (5 bases). V lost 0 bases to trimming and J lost 1 base, with 8 bases between them. Per germline, CDR1 SGDLS and CDR2 YYNGEE. This CDR3 spans 15 amino acids. The CDR3 is CASSVGTTSYNEQFF. CDR3 sequence (DNA): TGTGCCAGCAGCGTAGGGACAACGTCCTACAATGAGCAGTTCTTC. Together with reference TRBV9 and TRBJ2-1, the CDR3 gives the full variable domain: DSGVTQTPKHLITATGQRVTLRCSPRSGDLSVYWYQQSLDQGLQFLIQYYNGEERAKGNILERFSAQQFPDLHSELNLSSLELGDSALYFCASSVGTTSYNEQFFGPGTRLTVL.

V is TRBV27 and J is TRBJ1-2, with no clear D. CDR3 length: 13 residues. V was shortened by 1 base and J by 4 bases, with 7 bases between the two germline ends. From germline, CDR1 is MNHEY and CDR2 SMNVEV (reference sequence). CDR3 protein: CASSLYPSYGYTF. CDR3 bases: TGTGCCAGCAGTTTATACCCTAGCTATGGCTACACCTTC.

This chain connects TRBV5-4 to TRBJ1-2, with D perhaps matching TRBD1 (6 bases). Trimming pared 9 bases from V and 1 base from J, leaving 13 bases between. The CDR3 is made up of 13 amino acids. CDR1 is SGHNT, CDR2 YYREEE, per germline (reference sequence). CDR3 DNA: TGTGCCACCACCGACAGGTTTAACTATGGCTACACCTTC. Translation gives CATTDRFNYGYTF.

The chain joins TRBV2 to TRBJ1-4, with 7 positions matching TRBD1. Germline CDR1 and CDR2: SNHLY and FYNNEI. The CDR3 consists of 16 residues. After removal of 2 bases from V and 6 bases from J, the junction contained 9 bases not matched to a gene. The CDR3 region has the DNA TGTGCCAGCAGTGAATTAGGGGGCATTGGATATGAAAAACTGTTTTTT. This sequence encodes CASSELGGIGYEKLFF.

The V call is TRBV5-1, the J call TRBJ2-1, with TRBD2 matching over 11 bases. Germline CDR1 is SGHRS and CDR2 is YFSETQ. This CDR3 region has 17 residues. V lost 0 bases and J lost 2; bases outside the gene matches: 4. In nucleotides, the CDR3 is TGCGCCAGCAGCTTGGGGCTACTAGCGGGGGCCTACAATGAGCAGTTCTTC. As protein: CASSLGLLAGAYNEQFF.

This clone was picked up one time. V gene TRBV4-2 combines with J gene TRBJ2-5; D may be TRBD2 (6 bases). CDR1 and CDR2 (germline): LGHNA, YNFKEQ. The CDR3 is made up of 14 amino acids. The V end was cut by 4 bases, the J end by 5 bases, with 14 bases between. The DNA for the CDR3 is TGTGCCAGCAGCCTTACTAAACGGGGGGAGACCCAGTACTTC. It translates to CASSLTKRGETQYF.

This chain links TRBV2 with TRBJ2-5, with D tentatively TRBD1 (6 bases). Trimming took 4 bases from V and 0 from J, leaving 21 bases between them. The CDR3 loop spans 18 amino acids. Germline CDR1 SNHLY, CDR2 FYNNEI. Here the CDR3 DNA reads TGTGCCAGCAGTGGGGCGGCAGGGGCCGCCACGTACCAAGAGACCCAGTACTTC. As protein: CASSGAAGAATYQETQYF.

This rearrangement joins TRBV19 to TRBJ2-1; 14 bases are shared with TRBD2. V dropped 5 bases and J dropped 3; count of bases not matched to a gene: 6. CDR1 and CDR2 (germline): LNHDA, SQIVND (reference sequence). The CDR3 consists of 17 residues. In nucleotides, the CDR3 is TGTGCCAGTAGTCCCCGACTAGCGGGGGGGCACTACAATGAGCAGTTCTTC. This sequence encodes CASSPRLAGGHYNEQFF.

V is TRBV5-5 and J is TRBJ2-7, with 9 bases identical to TRBD1. Germline CDR1 and CDR2: SGHKS and YYEKEE (reference sequence). The length of the CDR3 is 15 residues. V shed 1 base and J 2 bases; nucleotides not matched to a gene: 4. The CDR3: CASSLTGGQAYEQYF. The CDR3 bases are TGTGCCAGCAGCTTGACAGGGGGCCAGGCCTACGAGCAGTACTTC.